The next 22 T cell receptor beta chains were all read from a single sample in a study of shared clonotypes between healthy human individuals. Only in-frame clones appear in the TCRdb table, and some are missing; sequencing was by immunoSEQ multiplex PCR. The sample lists 1,500,000 or so clones; 98% were seen once. Source material: naive CD4+ T cells sorted from blood. Regarding subset: CD45RA+ positively selected. Receptors originate from a man between 25 and 39 years old in good health.

The rearrangement links TRBV30 to TRBJ1-1, with D unresolved. V was cut by 7 bases and J by 1 base, with 13 bases left in between. Germline V lookup: CDR1 GTSNPN, CDR2 SVGIG (reference sequence). The CDR3 is 13 residues long. This CDR3 reads CAFPREGNTEAFF. The CDR3 region has the DNA TGTGCCTTCCCCCGGGAGGGGAACACTGAAGCTTTCTTT.

V gene TRBV10-2 combines with J gene TRBJ1-5; no clear D gene. Germline-derived CDR1 and CDR2 are WSHSY and SAAADI. Trimming left V 6 bases short and J 1 base short, with 10 bases between. The CDR3 spans 14 residues. CDR3 residues: CASSGSGSNQPQHF. DNA of the CDR3: TGCGCCAGCAGCGGTAGTGGGAGCAATCAGCCCCAGCATTTT.

The chain recombines TRBV11-2 with TRBJ1-3; D possibly corresponds to TRBD1 (5 bases). Trimming cost V 4 bases and J 4 bases, with 20 bases left between them. The germline V gene has CDR1 SGHAT and CDR2 FQNNGV. The CDR3 loop spans 17 amino acids. CDR3 sequence reads: CASSSRTIRLLGNTIYF. In nucleotides, the CDR3 is TGTGCCAGCAGCTCCAGGACAATACGTCTTTTGGGAAACACCATATATTTT.

This clone was detected only once. The rearrangement joins TRBV7-2 to TRBJ1-5; D is possibly TRBD1 (6 bases). The length of the CDR3 is 15 residues. V lost 5 bases to trimming and J lost 5 bases, with 16 bases between them. Per the germline V gene, CDR1 is SGHTA and CDR2 is FQGNSA. CDR3: CASSQGSWAYQPQHF. As DNA, the CDR3 is TGTGCCAGCAGCCAGGGGAGTTGGGCCTATCAGCCCCAGCATTTT.

The chain links TRBV28 to TRBJ2-3, with D possibly TRBD2 on 5 matching bases. Per germline, CDR1 MDHEN and CDR2 SYDVKM. V was pared by 3 bases and J by 0 bases, with 10 bases between. This CDR3 is built from 15 residues. CDR3 DNA: TGTGCCAGCAGTTTGGCGGGTACTAGCACAGATACGCAGTATTTT. Encoded protein: CASSLAGTSTDTQYF.

The rearrangement uses TRBV6-6 and TRBJ1-1; the D gene is possibly TRBD1 (5 bases). V was shortened by 2 bases and J by 0 bases, with 7 bases between the two germline ends. Germline lookup yields CDR1 MNHNY and CDR2 SVGAGI (reference sequence). The CDR3 length is 14 residues. Written as DNA, the CDR3 is TGTGCCAGCAGTTACGGGGCCATGAACACTGAAGCTTTCTTT. This sequence encodes CASSYGAMNTEAFF.

This chain uses TRBV10-1 with TRBJ2-3; no reliable D call. Trimming took off 10 bases at V and 0 bases at J, with 11 bases between the two ends. The CDR3 runs 13 residues. Germline assignment: CDR1 WNHNN and CDR2 SYGVQD (reference sequence). CDR3 protein: CATSNPSTDTQYF. The CDR3 nucleotides are TGCGCCACCTCCAACCCGAGCACAGATACGCAGTATTTT.

The J gene is TRBJ2-2, the V gene TRBV28; D is tentatively TRBD1 or TRBD2 (6 bases each). The CDR3 runs 15 residues. Germline V gene sequence: CDR1 MDHEN, CDR2 SYDVKM. V gave up 3 bases and J gave up 6 bases, with 14 bases separating them. The CDR3 coding sequence is TGTGCCAGCAGTTTCGTTACAGGGACTGCCGGGGAGCTGTTTTTT. This sequence encodes CASSFVTGTAGELFF.

The chain recombines TRBV5-4 with TRBJ1-2; a possible D gene is TRBD1 (6 bases). This CDR3 region has 17 residues. Germline lookup yields CDR1 SGHNT and CDR2 YYREEE (reference sequence). V was clipped by 4 bases and J by 2 bases, with 21 bases between them. This CDR3 reads CASSRTRGGVGNYGYTF. CDR3 DNA sequence: TGTGCCAGCAGCCGGACTCGAGGGGGTGTAGGGAACTATGGCTACACCTTC.

The chain joins TRBV2 to TRBJ2-7; TRBD1 matches 11 bases. The CDR3 spans 15 residues. Per the germline V gene, CDR1 is SNHLY and CDR2 is FYNNEI. Germline trimming cut 5 bases from V and 4 bases from J; bases unmatched to any gene: 7. The CDR3 reads CASSKRGQGAYEQYF. Written as DNA, the CDR3 is TGTGCCAGCAGTAAGCGCGGACAGGGGGCGTACGAGCAGTACTTC. Together with reference TRBV2 and TRBJ2-7, the CDR3 gives the full variable domain: EPEVTQTPSHQVTQMGQEVILRCVPISNHLYFYWYRQILGQKVEFLVSFYNNEISEKSEIFDDQFSVERPDGSNFTLKIRSTKLEDSAMYFCASSKRGQGAYEQYFGPGTRLTVT.

Turning to this clone: This specimen includes other DNA sequences encoding the same CDR3. The chain carries TRBV9 and TRBJ2-2; D call uncertain. Germline V gene data show CDR1 as SGDLS and CDR2 as YYNGEE. The CDR3 has 11 amino acids. Trimming left V 2 bases short and J 4 bases short, with 0 bases between. The CDR3 is CASSVTGELFF. The CDR3 region has the DNA TGTGCCAGCAGCGTCACCGGGGAGCTGTTTTTT.

Of note for this clone: At the DNA level, this CDR3 is encoded by other sequences in the same sample as well. The chain couples TRBV30 to TRBJ2-7; TRBD2 is a possible D gene (5 bases). Trimming took 0 bases from V and 5 from J, leaving 5 bases between them. Germline V lookup: CDR1 GTSNPN, CDR2 SVGIG (reference sequence). This CDR3 contains 11 residues. CDR3 in DNA: TGTGCCTGGAGTGTACTAGACGAGCAGTACTTC. Translating it yields CAWSVLDEQYF.

The rearrangement links TRBV7-3 to TRBJ2-2; 9 bases map to TRBD2. J gave up 7 bases and V 5 bases, and 8 bases lay outside the gene matches. The CDR3 consists of 15 residues. Germline CDR1 is SGHTA and CDR2 is FQGTGA. The CDR3 protein is CASSLSGSADGELFF. In nucleotides, the CDR3 is TGTGCCAGCAGCCTTAGCGGGAGCGCGGACGGGGAGCTGTTTTTT.

The rearrangement joins TRBV7-2 to TRBJ2-2, with TRBD2 identical over 7 bases. Germline V gives CDR1 SGHTA, CDR2 FQGNSA. V was clipped by 9 bases and J by 1 base; unmatched bases: 5. This CDR3 spans 14 amino acids. The chain's CDR3 is CASGLVRNTGELFF. Written as DNA, the CDR3 is TGTGCCAGTGGACTAGTTAGGAACACCGGGGAGCTGTTTTTT. The whole variable domain, filled in from reference TRBV7-2 and TRBJ2-2, reads GAGVSQSPSNKVTEKGKDVELRCDPISGHTALYWYRQSLGQGLEFLIYFQGNSAPDKSGLPSDRFSAERTGGSVSTLTIQRTQQEDSAVYLCASGLVRNTGELFFGEGSRLTVL.

This chain joins TRBV27 and TRBJ1-1; maybe TRBD1 (5 bases). Germline V gives CDR1 MNHEY, CDR2 SMNVEV (reference sequence). V was pared by 7 bases and J by 4 bases, with 16 bases between. There are 14 residues in the CDR3. CDR3 residues: CASTMIRGSTEAFF. The CDR3 DNA reads as TGTGCCAGCACCATGATCCGGGGGTCCACTGAAGCTTTCTTT.

V is TRBV6-5 and J is TRBJ2-1; D is ambiguous. Trimming removed 4 bases from V and 3 bases from J, with 13 bases in between. CDR1 and CDR2 (germline): MNHEY, SVGAGI. The CDR3 runs 15 residues. CDR3 in amino acids: CASSFFDGVYNEQFF. CDR3 in DNA: TGTGCCAGCAGTTTCTTCGATGGGGTCTACAATGAGCAGTTCTTC.

The chain recombines TRBV6-5 with TRBJ1-5; TRBD1 aligns across 7 bases. Germline V lookup: CDR1 MNHEY, CDR2 SVGAGI. There are 14 residues in the CDR3. J lost 3 bases, V lost 5 bases, and 4 bases had no gene match. CDR3 amino acids: CASSRQGHNQPQHF. CDR3 DNA: TGTGCCAGCAGTCGACAGGGTCACAATCAGCCCCAGCATTTT.

The CDR3 coding sequence is TGTGCCAGCAGCTCTCCGGGACTAGGGAAGACCCAGTACTTC. Its translation is CASSSPGLGKTQYF. This sequence joins TRBV7-2 and TRBJ2-5, with 8 bases fitting TRBD2. V dropped 4 bases and J dropped 6; count of bases not matched to a gene: 7. This CDR3 has 14 residues. CDR1 is SGHTA and CDR2 is FQGNSA in the germline V gene.

The V gene is TRBV4-3, the J gene TRBJ2-1, with 9 bases lining up with TRBD1. V shed 0 bases, J shed 4 bases, and the junction held 7 bases outside the gene matches. This CDR3 contains 17 residues. The V gene's germline CDR1 is LGHNA and CDR2 YSLEER. The CDR3 is CASSQDSTGGVYNEQFF. The CDR3 DNA sequence: TGCGCCAGCAGCCAAGATTCAACAGGGGGCGTGTACAATGAGCAGTTCTTC.

Only one count was recorded for this clone. V usage is TRBV28 and J usage is TRBJ2-7; 11 bases are shared with TRBD2. This CDR3 contains 15 residues. The V segment lost 6 bases and the J segment 0 bases; nucleotides outside the gene matches: 4. Germline V CDR1 and CDR2: MDHEN, SYDVKM. CDR3 DNA sequence: TGTGCCAGCAGCCGGACTAGCGGGTTCTCCTACGAGCAGTACTTC. It encodes CASSRTSGFSYEQYF.

The J gene is TRBJ2-2, the V gene TRBV9; D remains ambiguous. CDR3 length: 13 amino acids. Germline CDR1 SGDLS, CDR2 YYNGEE. V was trimmed by 1 base and J by 6 bases, leaving 7 bases between them. In nucleotides, the CDR3 is TGTGCCAGCAGCGTAATAGACCCCGGGGAGCTGTTTTTT. Encoded protein: CASSVIDPGELFF.

The chain is built from TRBV7-9 and TRBJ2-3, with a possible D match to TRBD1 (5 bases). Trimming took off 4 bases at V and 4 bases at J, with 18 bases between the two ends. CDR3 length: 16 amino acids. Germline CDR1 and CDR2: SEHNR and FQNEAQ (reference sequence). The CDR3 DNA reads TGTGCCAGCAGCTCTCCCTCAGGGTTTCCGGCAGATACGCAGTATTTT. Amino acid sequence: CASSSPSGFPADTQYF.